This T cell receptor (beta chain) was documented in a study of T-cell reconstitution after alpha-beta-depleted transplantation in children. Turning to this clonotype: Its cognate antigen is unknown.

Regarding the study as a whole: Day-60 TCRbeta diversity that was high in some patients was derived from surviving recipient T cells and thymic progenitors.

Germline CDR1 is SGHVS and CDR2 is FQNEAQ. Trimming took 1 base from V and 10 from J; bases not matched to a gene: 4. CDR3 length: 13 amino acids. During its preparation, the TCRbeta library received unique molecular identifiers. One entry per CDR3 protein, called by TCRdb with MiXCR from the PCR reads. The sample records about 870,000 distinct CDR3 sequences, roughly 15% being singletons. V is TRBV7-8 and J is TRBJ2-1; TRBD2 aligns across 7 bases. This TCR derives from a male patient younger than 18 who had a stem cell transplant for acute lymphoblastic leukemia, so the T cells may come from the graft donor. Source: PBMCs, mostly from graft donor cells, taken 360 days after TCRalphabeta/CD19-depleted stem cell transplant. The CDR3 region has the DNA TGTGCCAGCAGCTTAGTCTCGGGACTAGAGCAGTTCTTC. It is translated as CASSLVSGLEQFF.